This passage covers 15 T cell receptor beta chains from one sample sequenced in a study of T-cell memory formation after mild COVID-19. TCRdb reprocessed the 5' RACE reads via MiXCR and lists one record per CDR3 protein. The data show 400,000 to 450,000 distinct CDR3 sequences, 15% to 20% seen once. What was sequenced was PBMCs or a T cell subset sorted from them (not recorded which). All receptors come from a young man who had mild COVID-19 (a few samples of this study predate the infection). Cell type and time point are not known.

The V call is TRBV6-6, the J call TRBJ2-1; a weak D match, TRBD1 (5 bases). The CDR3 length is 15 residues. Trimming left V 2 bases short and J 7 bases short, with 15 bases between. The germline V gene has CDR1 MNHNY and CDR2 SVGAGI (reference sequence). In DNA form, the CDR3 reads TGTGCCAGCAGTTACCCCAGCAGGGCCGGGAATGAGCAGTTCTTC. Its protein product is CASSYPSRAGNEQFF.

The chain uses TRBV5-5 and TRBJ2-2; a possible D gene is TRBD2 (6 bases). With 4 bases removed from V and 1 base from J, the gap between germline ends came to 17 bases. This CDR3 is 17 amino acids long. From germline, CDR1 is SGHKS and CDR2 YYEKEE (reference sequence). Here the CDR3 reads CASSLPLSGQNTGELFF. The CDR3 DNA sequence: TGTGCCAGCAGCCTCCCCTTAAGCGGGCAGAACACCGGGGAGCTGTTTTTT.

This clonotype has a handful of counts. The chain combines TRBV5-1 with TRBJ2-1; TRBD2 aligns across 8 bases. The trim removed 6 bases at V and 9 bases at J, leaving 2 bases unmatched. The CDR3 covers 11 residues. Looked up from germline, CDR1 is SGHRS and CDR2 is YFSETQ. CDR3 coding DNA: TGCGCCAGCAAGACTAGCGCTGAGCAGTTCTTC. Translation gives CASKTSAEQFF.

This clonotype was seen a few times. The chain employs TRBV2 and TRBJ2-7; D is unclear. The CDR3 extends over 14 amino acids. Per germline, CDR1 SNHLY and CDR2 FYNNEI. Trimming took off 5 bases at V and 1 base at J, with 12 bases between the two ends. The CDR3 here is CASSPSAVSYEQYV. DNA of the CDR3: TGTGCCAGCAGTCCAAGCGCAGTTTCCTACGAGCAGTACGTC.

The chain uses TRBV18 and TRBJ2-7; TRBD2 is a possible D gene (5 bases). V was shortened by 3 bases and J by 2 bases, with 8 bases between the two germline ends. The CDR3 loop spans 13 amino acids. Germline V lookup: CDR1 KGHSH, CDR2 LQKENI. The CDR3 bases are TGTGCCAGCTCACCCTCCGGGACCTACGAGCAGTACGTC. It yields the protein CASSPSGTYEQYV.

The chain uses TRBV5-1 and TRBJ2-5; 7 bases are shared with TRBD2. Per the germline V gene, CDR1 is SGHRS and CDR2 is YFSETQ. The length of the CDR3 is 15 residues. V gave up 3 bases and J gave up 1 base; unmatched junction bases: 6. CDR3 in DNA: TGCGCCAGCAGCTCCCATCTAGCGGCCCAAGAGACCCAGTACTTC. This gives the protein CASSSHLAAQETQYF.

The table lists this clonotype with a few counts. The V gene is TRBV5-1, the J gene TRBJ2-4, with unresolved D. There are 18 residues in the CDR3. Germline CDR1 is SGHRS and CDR2 is YFSETQ. V was clipped by 4 bases and J by 3 bases, with 23 bases between them. The CDR3 region is CASSPRVFYRPYKNIQYF. CDR3 DNA sequence: TGCGCCAGCAGCCCTAGGGTCTTTTATAGGCCTTACAAAAACATTCAGTACTTC.

This chain links TRBV6-1 with TRBJ2-3; the D call may be TRBD1 or TRBD2 (6 bases each). Per germline, CDR1 MNHNS and CDR2 SASEGT. This CDR3 has 14 amino acids. The CDR3 nucleotides read TGTGCTGCAAAGGGGGGTTGGAGTGAATATACGCAGTATTTT. It codes for CAAKGGWSEYTQYF.

The rearrangement uses TRBV9 and TRBJ1-1, with D hard to call. V lost 4 bases, J lost 1 base, and 11 bases lay in between. CDR3 length equals 14 residues. Germline values: CDR1 SGDLS, CDR2 YYNGEE. The CDR3 loop is CASSPLWTNTEAFF. The CDR3 region has the DNA TGTGCCAGCAGCCCACTGTGGACGAACACTGAAGCTTTCTTT.

V is TRBV2 and J is TRBJ2-7, with D possibly matching TRBD2 (5 bases). From germline, CDR1 is SNHLY and CDR2 FYNNEI. V dropped 6 bases and J dropped 3 bases, with 15 bases sitting between them. The CDR3 is made up of 14 amino acids. This CDR3 reads CASRTGSRGYEQYF. As DNA, the CDR3 is TGTGCCAGCAGGACGGGGTCGCGCGGCTACGAGCAGTACTTC. Complete variable domain (other parts from reference TRBV2 and TRBJ2-7): EPEVTQTPSHQVTQMGQEVILRCVPISNHLYFYWYRQILGQKVEFLVSFYNNEISEKSEIFDDQFSVERPDGSNFTLKIRSTKLEDSAMYFCASRTGSRGYEQYFGPGTRLTVT.

V and J are TRBV2 and TRBJ1-6; tentative D call: TRBD1 (6 bases). V lost 5 bases and J 9 bases, leaving 14 bases between the germline ends. Germline CDR1 SNHLY, CDR2 FYNNEI. CDR3 size: 14 residues. This CDR3 is CASSRRQGSSPLHF. The CDR3 nucleotides are TGTGCCAGCAGTCGACGGCAGGGGTCTTCACCCCTCCACTTT.

The chain joins TRBV6-2 or TRBV6-3 to TRBJ1-6; a possible D gene is TRBD1 (6 bases). The CDR3 contains 14 residues. CDR1 and CDR2 (germline): MNHEY, SVGEGT. V lost 8 bases to trimming and J lost 6 bases, with 14 bases between them. CDR3 residues: CASRRQAINSPLHF. CDR3 coding DNA: TGTGCCAGCCGCAGACAGGCGATTAATTCACCCCTCCACTTT.

This chain connects TRBV5-4 to TRBJ2-7; D possibly corresponds to TRBD1 (6 bases). Germline CDR1 SGHNT, CDR2 YYREEE (reference sequence). CDR3 length: 16 residues. Between the trimmed V and J ends, which lost 2 bases and 1 base, there was a span of 16 bases. CDR3 sequence reads: CASSFREDQGSYEQYV. The DNA of the CDR3 is TGTGCCAGCAGCTTCAGAGAAGACCAGGGGTCCTACGAGCAGTACGTC.

The rearrangement links TRBV6-2 or TRBV6-3 to TRBJ2-7, with D possibly matching TRBD2 (6 bases). The CDR3 contains 14 residues. V was trimmed by 5 bases and J by 0 bases, leaving 11 bases between them. Germline V gene data show CDR1 as MNHEY and CDR2 as SVGEGT. Here the CDR3 reads CASSTGLHSYEQYF. The CDR3 bases are TGTGCCAGCAGTACGGGACTCCACTCCTACGAGCAGTACTTC.

This CDR3 reads CASSIRDRGAGANVLTF. In DNA, the CDR3 is TGTGCCAGCAGTATCCGGGACAGGGGCGCTGGGGCCAACGTCCTGACTTTC. The J gene is TRBJ2-6, the V gene TRBV6-2 or TRBV6-3; 10 bases match TRBD1. The germline CDR1 and CDR2 sequences are MNHEY and SVGEGT. The CDR3 contains 17 residues. The trim removed 5 bases at V and 2 bases at J, leaving 6 bases unmatched.